This TCR beta chain was identified during a study of T cell repertoires in cytomegalovirus infection. The wider study: HLA-B-restricted CMV epitopes that are well studied were used alongside recently identified HLA-C-restricted ones.

Regarding the study as a whole: Carriers of CMV plus the relevant HLA were identified by cumulative public TCR beta family frequency. HLA-C-restricted CMV clonotypes gave the most frequent clonotype in two of eight donors.

TCRdb itself ran the reads through MiXCR, one entry per CDR3 protein. This table has about 890,000 distinct CDR3 sequences, less than 40% appearing once. A few counts support this clonotype. Its target is not known. Germline V gives CDR1 ENHRY, CDR2 SYGVKD. The J segment lost 2 bases and the V segment lost 10 bases, leaving 8 bases of the junction unmatched. The CDR3 length is 13 residues. The sample in question was cultured CD8+ T cells from PBMCs, obtained from culture after CMV antigen stimulation. The V gene is TRBV10-3, the J gene TRBJ2-7; 7 nucleotides match TRBD2. This TCR was sampled from a human donor in good health (CMV status not recorded). Some clones in this sample may be carry-over from other donors' samples. The CDR3 region has the DNA TGTGCCACCAGCGGGGAAACCACCTACGAGCAGTACTTC. Its protein product is CATSGETTYEQYF.